These 17 T cell receptor beta chains came from one sample sequenced in a study of radiotherapy plus CTLA-4 blockade in lung cancer. TCRdb's table, derived via immunoSEQ multiplex PCR, lists solely in-frame clones and lacks some. The repertoire has 30,000 to 35,000 clones, around 73% of them found once; the top ten carry around 7.5%. The sequenced sample was peripheral blood, obtained from a patient treated with radiotherapy plus ipilimumab. The source is a human donor with non-small cell lung cancer who had stable disease on radiotherapy plus ipilimumab.

This clone has a single count. The chain uses TRBV6-5 and TRBJ2-1; possible D gene TRBD2, 6 bases. Germline V lookup: CDR1 MNHEY, CDR2 SVGAGI. The germline V and J ends were trimmed by 4 bases and 0 bases, with 13 bases remaining between them. This CDR3 is 16 amino acids long. The CDR3 nucleotides are TGTGCCAGCAGTTCAAACCTAGCGTTCTCCTACAATGAGCAGTTCTTC. Protein: CASSSNLAFSYNEQFF.

This chain joins TRBV2 and TRBJ1-6, with a weak D call TRBD1 (5 bases). The germline V and J ends were trimmed by 11 bases and 3 bases, with 11 bases remaining between them. The CDR3 contains 13 residues. The germline CDR1 and CDR2 sequences are SNHLY and FYNNEI. CDR3 in amino acids: CASGGGYNSPLHF. Here the CDR3 DNA reads TGTGCCTCCGGGGGGGGCTATAATTCACCCCTCCACTTT.

The chain combines TRBV28 with TRBJ1-2; D ambiguous. This CDR3 has 13 amino acids. Trimming took off 2 bases at V and 8 bases at J, with 12 bases between the two ends. Germline assignment: CDR1 MDHEN and CDR2 SYDVKM. The CDR3 DNA is TGTGCCAGCAGTTTAGCGGGTCCCCTCGGCTACACCTTC. Encoded protein: CASSLAGPLGYTF.

The rearrangement links TRBV19 to TRBJ1-1; D is uncertain. V shed 3 bases and J shed 5 bases, with 10 bases lying between them. Germline values: CDR1 LNHDA, CDR2 SQIVND (reference sequence). The CDR3 totals 13 residues. CDR3: CASSMLGGTEAFF. Written as DNA, the CDR3 is TGTGCCAGTAGTATGCTGGGAGGGACTGAAGCTTTCTTT.

V is TRBV5-1 and J is TRBJ1-2; 8 positions match TRBD1. With V trimmed by 4 bases and J by 2 bases, 4 bases remained unmatched. Germline V lookup: CDR1 SGHRS, CDR2 YFSETQ. This CDR3 has 14 amino acids. The CDR3 loop reads CASSPAGGNYGYTF. CDR3 nucleotide sequence: TGCGCCAGCAGCCCGGCAGGGGGCAACTATGGCTACACCTTC.

This clone has only a few counts. The chain uses TRBV7-8 and TRBJ1-3; 7 bases agree with TRBD1. CDR1 is SGHVS, CDR2 FQNEAQ, per germline. This CDR3 contains 14 residues. The ends lost 2 bases at V and 2 bases at J; junction bases unmatched: 0. In DNA, the CDR3 is TGTGCCAGCAGCTTAACAGGGGCTGGAAACACCATATATTTT. It codes for CASSLTGAGNTIYF.

V is TRBV7-2 and J is TRBJ1-4; D possibly corresponds to TRBD1 (5 bases). V lost 4 bases to trimming and J lost 2 bases, with 11 bases between them. In germline, CDR1 is SGHTA, CDR2 FQGNSA. This CDR3 spans 15 amino acids. The CDR3 here is CASSWGTATNEKLFF. CDR3 bases: TGTGCCAGCAGCTGGGGGACGGCGACTAATGAAAAACTGTTTTTT.

This clone was picked up a small number of times. The rearrangement links TRBV9 to TRBJ1-5; a possible D gene is TRBD1 (5 bases). V was trimmed by 0 bases and J by 1 base, leaving 8 bases between them. This CDR3 contains 15 residues. The germline V gene has CDR1 SGDLS and CDR2 YYNGEE. The CDR3 region is CASSVGGKSNQPQHF. The CDR3 bases are TGTGCCAGCAGCGTAGGGGGGAAGAGCAATCAGCCCCAGCATTTT.

The chain couples TRBV6-5 to TRBJ2-5; 8 bases are a match to TRBD1. The J call is in doubt because the DNA end fits TRBJ2-7 better. CDR3 length: 15 amino acids. Germline loops: CDR1 MNHEY, CDR2 SVGAGI. CDR3 protein: CASSYAPGQGGEQYF. Here the CDR3 DNA reads TGTGCCAGCAGTTACGCTCCCGGACAGGGAGGCGAGCAGTACTTC.

The chain recombines TRBV7-6 with TRBJ1-1; D call uncertain. V was trimmed by 5 bases and J by 1 base, leaving 8 bases between them. The CDR3 loop spans 13 amino acids. CDR1 is SGHVS, CDR2 FNYEAQ, per germline. DNA of the CDR3: TGTGCCAGCAGCCTCCTAAGGAACACTGAAGCTTTCTTT. This encodes CASSLLRNTEAFF.

For the CDR3, the DNA is TGTGCCAGCACCGCGGGATCTACTAACTATGGCTACACCTTC. Encoded protein: CASTAGSTNYGYTF. This sequence joins TRBV6-5 and TRBJ1-2, with D hard to call. In germline, CDR1 is MNHEY, CDR2 SVGAGI. CDR3 size: 14 residues. V lost 7 bases, J lost 0 bases, and 12 bases lay in between.

The V gene is TRBV6-5, the J gene TRBJ1-1, with D perhaps matching TRBD1 (5 bases). Trimming shortened V by 2 bases and J by 2 bases, and 9 bases separated the two germline ends. Germline V gene sequence: CDR1 MNHEY, CDR2 SVGAGI. The CDR3 has 14 residues. CDR3 loop: CASSYDSFNTEAFF. The CDR3, as DNA: TGTGCCAGCAGTTACGACAGCTTTAACACTGAAGCTTTCTTT.

This clone is judged medium-sized (0.01 to 0.1%). The rearrangement joins TRBV6-4 to TRBJ1-5; D may be TRBD1 (5 bases). This CDR3 is built from 14 residues. CDR1 MRHNA and CDR2 SNTAGT come from the germline V gene. V gave up 3 bases and J gave up 2 bases, with 8 bases separating them. CDR3 in DNA: TGTGCCAGCAGTGAAGGGGAAGGCAATCAGCCCCAGCATTTT. Protein product: CASSEGEGNQPQHF.

The J gene is TRBJ2-5, the V gene TRBV7-2, with D possibly matching TRBD2 (5 bases). Trimming took 8 bases from V and 3 from J, leaving 13 bases between them. Germline V gene sequence: CDR1 SGHTA, CDR2 FQGNSA. The length of the CDR3 is 13 residues. CDR3 residues: CASASRREETQYF. CDR3 sequence (DNA): TGTGCCAGCGCTAGCAGGAGAGAAGAGACCCAGTACTTC.

This sequence joins TRBV7-2 and TRBJ2-1, with unresolved D. The CDR3 runs 14 residues. Trimming took off 1 base at V and 13 bases at J, with 17 bases between the two ends. Looked up from germline, CDR1 is SGHTA and CDR2 is FQGNSA. Here the CDR3 reads CASSLVGSLESQFF. DNA of the CDR3: TGTGCCAGCAGCTTAGTTGGCAGCTTGGAAAGTCAGTTCTTC.

V gene TRBV18 combines with J gene TRBJ2-7, with D possibly matching TRBD1 (5 bases). Germline CDR1 KGHSH, CDR2 LQKENI. CDR3 size: 12 residues. The V gene lost 6 bases and the J gene lost 5 bases, with 11 bases spanning the gap. The CDR3 nucleotides are TGTGCCAGCTCGCCAGGGTACAACGAGCAGTACTTC. This gives the protein CASSPGYNEQYF.

The V and J genes are TRBV5-4 and TRBJ1-1; tentative D call: TRBD1 (6 bases). Germline V gene data show CDR1 as SGHNT and CDR2 as YYREEE (reference sequence). This CDR3 has 19 amino acids. Trimming pared 2 bases from V and 6 bases from J, leaving 29 bases between. CDR3 region: CASSFVVTRTVRVVAEAFF. The CDR3, as DNA: TGTGCCAGCAGCTTCGTTGTGACAAGGACAGTAAGGGTCGTAGCTGAAGCTTTCTTT.